This TCR beta chain is from a study of blood T cell repertoires in COVID-19. Trimming removed 5 bases from V and 4 bases from J; junction bases left unmatched: 8. The CDR3 spans 15 residues. Germline values: CDR1 SGHTA, CDR2 FQGNSA. Sequenced by immunoSEQ multiplex PCR; TCRdb stores in-frame clones only, minus some. The sample has about 61,000 clones; roughly 90% are singletons. Input material: peripheral blood. The V call is TRBV7-2, the J call TRBJ1-2; TRBD1 matches 9 bases. This TCR came from a man older than 75 in a cohort sampled during active COVID-19. This CDR3 is CASSNGQGISYGYTF. CDR3 DNA sequence: TGTGCCAGCAGCAACGGACAGGGGATTAGCTATGGCTACACCTTC.